These T cell receptor beta chains were read from a single sample in a study of cytomegalovirus exposure and HLA in healthy donors. Profiled with immunoSEQ multiplex PCR; TCRdb holds only in-frame clones, not every one. Of about 160,000 clones listed, less than 80% are singletons. Sequences were obtained from PBMCs. These receptors came from a man between 40 and 49 years old in good health and CMV-seronegative. Each CDR3 is given with its conserved first and last residue. D genes are given only for firm matches. The size field is filled for only some rows; it gives once, few, many or a size class.

CDR3 protein	CDR3 DNA	D gene	clone size	V gene	J gene
CASSYSNSGANGLTF	TGTGCCAGCAGTTACTCGAATTCTGGGGCCAACGGCCTGACTTTC	NA	NA	TRBV6-6	TRBJ2-6
CASRPGLAGVNNEQFF	TGTGCCAGCAGGCCTGGACTAGCGGGAGTTAACAATGAGCAGTTCTTC	TRBD2	NA	TRBV7-9	TRBJ2-1
CASSLVLSYNEQFF	TGCGCCAGCAGCTTGGTACTGTCCTACAATGAGCAGTTCTTC	NA	NA	TRBV5-1	TRBJ2-1
CAGSPRAGGSEQFF	TGTGCCGGCAGCCCCCGGGCAGGGGGAAGTGAGCAGTTCTTC	TRBD1	NA	TRBV7-9	TRBJ2-1
CASSQGTGQGDEQYF	TGCGCCAGCAGCCAAGGGACCGGACAGGGGGACGAGCAGTACTTC	TRBD1	NA	TRBV4-3	TRBJ2-7
CASRPDRTSYNEQFF	TGTGCCAGCAGACCGGACAGGACTTCCTACAATGAGCAGTTCTTC	TRBD1	few	TRBV5-4	TRBJ2-1
CASSFGPGGNQPQHF	TGTGCCAGCAGTTTCGGTCCAGGGGGTAATCAGCCCCAGCATTTT	TRBD1	NA	TRBV27	TRBJ1-5
CASSSGQGAGNTIYF	TGTGCCAGCAGTTCCGGACAGGGAGCTGGAAACACCATATATTTT	TRBD1	NA	TRBV6-5	TRBJ1-3
CASSVGAGRTYEQYF	TGTGCCAGCAGCGTAGGGGCGGGGCGGACCTACGAGCAGTACTTC	NA	NA	TRBV9	TRBJ2-7
CASSLNLQGYGYTF	TGTGCCAGCAGTTTAAACCTGCAGGGCTATGGCTACACCTTC	NA	NA	TRBV28	TRBJ1-2
CASSRELAGGPDTQYF	TGCGCCAGCAGTAGGGAGTTAGCGGGAGGCCCAGATACGCAGTATTTT	TRBD2	NA	TRBV23-1	TRBJ2-3
CASSHRDFGEAFF	TGTGCCAGTAGCCACAGGGATTTCGGTGAAGCTTTCTTT	NA	NA	TRBV19	TRBJ1-1
CASSHTKAGANLGSNTGELFF	TGTGCCAGCAGTCATACAAAAGCGGGGGCGAATCTAGGGTCGAACACCGGGGAGCTGTTTTTT	TRBD2	NA	TRBV27	TRBJ2-2
CASSWRGTGANTEAFF	TGTGCCAGCAGCTGGCGCGGGACAGGGGCGAACACTGAAGCTTTCTTT	TRBD1	NA	TRBV7-2	TRBJ1-1
CATSPARYNEQFF	TGTGCCACCAGCCCCGCGCGGTACAATGAGCAGTTCTTC	NA	NA	TRBV15	TRBJ2-1
CASSLVGTGNTGELFF	TGCGCCAGCAGCTTGGTGGGGACAGGGAACACCGGGGAGCTGTTTTTT	TRBD1	NA	TRBV5-1	TRBJ2-2
CAWRAAGTGSYEQYF	TGTGCCTGGAGAGCCGCCGGGACAGGCTCCTACGAGCAGTACTTC	TRBD1	NA	TRBV30	TRBJ2-7
CASSLGWGQGANEQFF	TGCGCCAGCAGCTTGGGATGGGGCCAGGGGGCGAATGAGCAGTTCTTC	TRBD1	once	TRBV5-1	TRBJ2-1
CASSPTGFLEQYF	TGTGCCAGCAGTCCTACAGGGTTTCTCGAGCAGTACTTC	NA	once	TRBV28	TRBJ2-7
CASSLSSASGRYEQYF	TGTGCCAGCAGCTTAAGTTCGGCTAGCGGGCGGTACGAGCAGTACTTC	TRBD2	NA	TRBV7-2	TRBJ2-7
CASSLWQGREQYF	TGTGCCAGCAGCTTGTGGCAGGGTCGGGAGCAGTACTTC	NA	once	TRBV5-4	TRBJ2-7
CASSLRQGAMAGELFF	TGTGCCAGCTCACTCCGACAGGGGGCGATGGCCGGGGAGCTGTTTTTT	TRBD1	NA	TRBV18	TRBJ2-2
CASSLGTGGTQYF	TGTGCCAGCAGCTTAGGCACAGGTGGGACCCAGTACTTC	NA	NA	TRBV7-6	TRBJ2-5
CASSLDWTGVGGAFF	TGTGCCAGCAGCTTGGATTGGACAGGGGTGGGGGGAGCTTTCTTT	TRBD1	NA	TRBV5-5	TRBJ1-1
CASSGGRNRTEAFF	TGTGCCAGCAGTGGGGGCCGCAATCGGACTGAAGCTTTCTTT	NA	NA	TRBV2	TRBJ1-1
CAGSAGLAGASYEQYF	TGTGCCGGCAGCGCCGGACTAGCGGGAGCGTCCTACGAGCAGTACTTC	TRBD2	NA	TRBV7-9	TRBJ2-7
CSVEFRGSSTDTQYF	TGCAGCGTTGAGTTTAGGGGGTCCAGCACAGATACGCAGTATTTT	NA	once	TRBV29-1	TRBJ2-3
CASSTGGSQPQHF	TGTGCCAGCAGCACAGGGGGCAGTCAGCCCCAGCATTTT	TRBD1	NA	TRBV28	TRBJ1-5
CASSPRTERSYEQYF	TGTGCCAGCAGCCCGCGGACAGAAAGATCCTACGAGCAGTACTTC	NA	NA	TRBV7-2	TRBJ2-7
CASSLGVVPGQGAEKLFF	TGTGCCAGCAGCTTGGGTGTAGTTCCGGGACAGGGAGCGGAAAAACTGTTTTTT	TRBD1	few	TRBV5-5	TRBJ1-4
CASTRQGPSTDTQYF	TGTGCCAGCACGAGACAGGGTCCTAGCACAGATACGCAGTATTTT	TRBD1	NA	TRBV28	TRBJ2-3
CAWSVPGYEQYF	TGTGCCTGGAGTGTACCGGGCTACGAGCAGTACTTC	NA	once	TRBV30	TRBJ2-7
CASSKGNEQYF	TGTGCCAGTAGTAAGGGGAACGAGCAGTACTTC	NA	NA	TRBV19	TRBJ2-7
CASSDSSRGSADEQFF	TGTGCCAGCAGTGACTCGTCCCGAGGCTCGGCCGATGAGCAGTTCTTC	NA	NA	TRBV6-4	TRBJ2-1
CASSLYEREDSYEQYF	TGTGCCAGCAGCTTATATGAGCGGGAGGACTCCTACGAGCAGTACTTC	TRBD2	NA	TRBV7-8	TRBJ2-7
CAVTSPGQGNIQYF	TGTGCCGTCACCTCACCGGGACAGGGTAATATTCAGTACTTC	TRBD1	few	TRBV28	TRBJ2-4
CASSPWGGPAYEQYF	TGTGCCAGCAGCCCGTGGGGGGGGCCGGCCTACGAGCAGTACTTC	NA	NA	TRBV11-2	TRBJ2-7
CASSRSFTDTQYF	TGTGCCAGCAGTCGGTCCTTCACAGATACGCAGTATTTT	NA	few	TRBV6-1	TRBJ2-3
CASSYSRQDLAEQFF	TGTGCCAGCAGTTACTCGAGACAGGATTTGGCTGAGCAGTTCTTC	NA	few	TRBV6-5	TRBJ2-1
CASSPDYYNEQFF	TGTGCCAGCAGCCCGGACTACTACAATGAGCAGTTCTTC	NA	NA	TRBV7-8	TRBJ2-1
CASRGSGGAFF	TGTGCCAGCAGGGGCTCAGGGGGAGCTTTCTTT	TRBD1	few	TRBV28	TRBJ1-1
CASSLSGTSGSWNEQFF	TGCGCCAGCAGTCTTTCCGGGACTAGCGGGAGTTGGAATGAGCAGTTCTTC	TRBD2	NA	TRBV23-1	TRBJ2-1
CAWKVGKGVTDTQYF	TGTGCCTGGAAAGTCGGGAAGGGAGTCACAGATACGCAGTATTTT	NA	NA	TRBV30	TRBJ2-3
CASLGDRGGNEQFF	TGTGCCAGCCTCGGGGACAGGGGAGGGAATGAGCAGTTCTTC	TRBD1	NA	TRBV2	TRBJ2-1
CSSSRNGRDLRYEQYF	TGTTCCAGCAGCCGTAATGGGCGGGACTTACGCTACGAGCAGTACTTC	NA	NA	TRBV7-9	TRBJ2-7